The present TCR beta chain was sequenced within a study of blood T cells in healthy people across ages. This CDR3 region has 14 residues. Germline values: CDR1 LNHNV, CDR2 YYDKDF (reference sequence). The trim removed 7 bases at V and 4 bases at J, leaving 6 bases unmatched. Alongside a J-beta primer mix, a sample-barcoded 5' primer served in a second PCR lasting roughly 7 to 11 cycles. Via MiXCR, TCRdb re-called the 5' RACE reads, giving one row per CDR3 protein. The sample carries roughly 720,000 distinct CDR3 sequences, about 53% recorded once. Overall study findings and caveats: Diversity of TCR beta correlated strongly with naive T cell percentage.

With respect to this clonotype: Its antigen is undetermined.

Researchers collected 9.5 to 10 milliliters of peripheral blood from every single donor. Total RNA extraction produced at least 5 micrograms (per sample) for the study. Sequenced: blood. The genes are TRBV15 and TRBJ2-2; 7 bases line up with TRBD2. The receptor was derived from an elderly man in good health. DNA for the CDR3: TGTGCCACCAAGGAGGGAGGGCCCACCGGGGAGCTGTTTTTT. Translating gives CATKEGGPTGELFF.